A selection of T cell receptor beta chains follows, all from one sample in a study of Graves' ophthalmopathy and Graves' hyperthyroidism. TCRdb ran MiXCR on the multiplex PCR reads and lists one entry per CDR3 protein. The data show about 500,000 distinct CDR3 sequences, with about an eighth seen just once and 8% to 10% held by the top ten. The sample taken for sequencing was blood. Receptors were obtained from a young woman with Graves' ophthalmopathy. Both conserved end residues are part of each CDR3. The order of the fields is CDR3 DNA, CDR3 protein, D gene, V gene, J gene, clone size. The D gene is left open where the match is weak. Where a row states a size, it is once, few, many or the class of an expanded clone; other rows omit it.

CDR3nt: TGTGCCAGCAGACCAAAGACGGGGCGCTCTGGAAACACCATATATTTT
CDR3aa: CASRPKTGRSGNTIYF
d_gene: NA
v_gene: TRBV7-8
j_gene: TRBJ1-3
abundance: NA

CDR3nt: TGTGCCAGCAGTTACCATCTAGCGGGACCGACGGGCACCGGGGAGCTGTTTTTT
CDR3aa: CASSYHLAGPTGTGELFF
d_gene: TRBD2
v_gene: TRBV6-2/TRBV6-3
j_gene: TRBJ2-2
abundance: many

CDR3nt: TGCAGCGTTGAAAGCGACGACAGAAGCTCCTACAATGAGCAGTTCTTC
CDR3aa: CSVESDDRSSYNEQFF
d_gene: NA
v_gene: TRBV29-1
j_gene: TRBJ2-1
abundance: NA

CDR3nt: TGTGCCATCAGTACTGGGACGGTATCCTACGAGCAGTACTTC
CDR3aa: CAISTGTVSYEQYF
d_gene: NA
v_gene: TRBV10-3
j_gene: TRBJ2-7
abundance: many

CDR3nt: TGTGCCAGTAGTATAGTTGGAGGCCACAGGGTAAGCAATCAGCCCCAGCATTTT
CDR3aa: CASSIVGGHRVSNQPQHF
d_gene: NA
v_gene: TRBV19
j_gene: TRBJ1-5
abundance: many

CDR3nt: TGTGCCAGCAGTACGGAGTACCAAGAGACCCAGTACTTC
CDR3aa: CASSTEYQETQYF
d_gene: NA
v_gene: TRBV28
j_gene: TRBJ2-5
abundance: many

CDR3nt: TGTGCCAGCAGGTACCAGAGGCGGCCGTCGGCCTCCTACGAGCAGTACTTC
CDR3aa: CASRYQRRPSASYEQYF
d_gene: NA
v_gene: TRBV6-5
j_gene: TRBJ2-7
abundance: few

CDR3nt: TGTGCCATCAGTGAGACGACAGGGGGGGGTCCCTACGAGCAGTACTTC
CDR3aa: CAISETTGGGPYEQYF
d_gene: TRBD1
v_gene: TRBV10-3
j_gene: TRBJ2-7
abundance: many

CDR3nt: TGTGCCAGCTCCCTACCCCTCAACACCGGGGAGCTGTTTTTT
CDR3aa: CASSLPLNTGELFF
d_gene: NA
v_gene: TRBV6-2/TRBV6-3
j_gene: TRBJ2-2
abundance: many

CDR3nt: TGTGCCAGCAGAATAGCAGGGGGAAGGGGGAACACTGAAGCTTTCTTT
CDR3aa: CASRIAGGRGNTEAFF
d_gene: TRBD1
v_gene: TRBV6-2/TRBV6-3
j_gene: TRBJ1-1
abundance: NA

CDR3nt: TGTGCCAGCGGACGACAGTCGCCGAACACTGAAGCTTTCTTT
CDR3aa: CASGRQSPNTEAFF
d_gene: NA
v_gene: TRBV6-5
j_gene: TRBJ1-1
abundance: many

CDR3nt: TGTGCCAGCAGCTGGACTGCTTTGGGGTCGTGGGAGCAGTACTTC
CDR3aa: CASSWTALGSWEQYF
d_gene: NA
v_gene: TRBV28
j_gene: TRBJ2-7
abundance: NA

CDR3nt: TGTGCCAGCAGCTGGGCGGTACAGGGGGAAGGGTTCGGCGAGACCCAGTACTTC
CDR3aa: CASSWAVQGEGFGETQYF
d_gene: TRBD1
v_gene: TRBV5-4
j_gene: TRBJ2-5
abundance: many

CDR3nt: TGTGCCAGCAGTTTCGGACAGGGCCGCAAAGAGACCCAGTACTTC
CDR3aa: CASSFGQGRKETQYF
d_gene: TRBD1
v_gene: TRBV6-5
j_gene: TRBJ2-5
abundance: many

CDR3nt: TGTGCCAGCAGCCAAGTGAAAGTGCCTAGCGGGGGGGTGGACGGGTACGAGCAGTACTTC
CDR3aa: CASSQVKVPSGGVDGYEQYF
d_gene: TRBD2
v_gene: TRBV4-2
j_gene: TRBJ2-7
abundance: few